This T cell receptor (beta chain) was sequenced for a study of T cell repertoires in cytomegalovirus infection. Study summary: From public TCR beta signatures came an indication of both CMV infection and matching HLA type.

Whole-study findings and limits: Clonotypes of TCR beta that were HLA-C-restricted and CMV-specific dominated the ex vivo response. Summed frequency of shared TCR beta families picked out CMV carriers who also had the relevant HLA.

The germline V gene has CDR1 MNHEY and CDR2 SMNVEV (reference sequence). The CDR3 is 16 residues long. V gave up 6 bases and J gave up 8 bases; unmatched junction bases: 14. TCRdb ran MiXCR on the reads and lists one entry per CDR3 protein. The sample records 700,000 to 900,000 distinct CDR3 sequences, almost 30% being singletons. The sample holds a few counts of this clonotype. Its specificity is not known. Source: cultured CD8+ T cells from PBMCs, taken from culture after CMV antigen stimulation. The TCR comes from a human donor in good health (CMV status not recorded). Some clones in this sample may be carry-over from other donors' samples. The chain links TRBV27 to TRBJ2-1, with 9 bases that match TRBD1. The CDR3 here is CASRITGTGTRHEQFF. The CDR3 DNA follows: TGTGCCAGCAGAATAACCGGGACAGGGACAAGACATGAGCAGTTCTTC.